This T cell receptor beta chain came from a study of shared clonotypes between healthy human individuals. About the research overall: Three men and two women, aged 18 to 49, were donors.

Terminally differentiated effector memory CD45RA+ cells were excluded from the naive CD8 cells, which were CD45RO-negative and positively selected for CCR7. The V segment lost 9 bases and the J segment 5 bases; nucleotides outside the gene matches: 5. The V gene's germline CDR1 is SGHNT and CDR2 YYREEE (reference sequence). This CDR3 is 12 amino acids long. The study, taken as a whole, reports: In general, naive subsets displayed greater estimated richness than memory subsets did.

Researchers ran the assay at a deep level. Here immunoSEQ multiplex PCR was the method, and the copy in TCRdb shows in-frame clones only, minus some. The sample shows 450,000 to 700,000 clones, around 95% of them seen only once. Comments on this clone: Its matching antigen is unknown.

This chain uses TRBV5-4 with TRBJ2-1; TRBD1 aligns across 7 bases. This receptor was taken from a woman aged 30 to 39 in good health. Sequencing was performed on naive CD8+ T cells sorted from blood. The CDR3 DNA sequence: TGTGCCACCAGGGGGATCGACAATGAGCAGTTCTTC. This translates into CATRGIDNEQFF.